This TCR beta chain was recovered during a study of blood T cell repertoires in COVID-19. As for the study in general: The study drew acute and convalescent COVID-19 samples from the United States, Italy and Spain. PBMCs, B-cell-depleted T cells, or T cells provided the cDNA or gDNA that made up the material.

In the source study's methods: Estimation of nucleated cell counts was performed using reference gene primer amplification. The repertoire was sequenced with immunoSEQ multiplex PCR; TCRdb's copy has only in-frame clones and lacks some. V, J and clone size were drawn from that table, and D and trimming were deduced from the DNA. Of more than 150,000 clones in the sample, roughly 81% were seen once. Trimming removed 6 bases at V and 1 base at J, with 9 bases between. The CDR3 sequence is 13 residues long. This clone occurred a few times. A Seattle source enrolled patients during active infection and followed them longitudinally.

Sequenced sample: peripheral blood. The chain couples TRBV12-3 or TRBV12-4 to TRBJ1-1, with D uncertain. The sequence derives from a woman of 80 years or more with COVID-19, enrolled during active disease. The CDR3 DNA is TGTGCCAGCAGCTGGGCTTCGAACACTGAAGCTTTCTTT. This codes for CASSWASNTEAFF.